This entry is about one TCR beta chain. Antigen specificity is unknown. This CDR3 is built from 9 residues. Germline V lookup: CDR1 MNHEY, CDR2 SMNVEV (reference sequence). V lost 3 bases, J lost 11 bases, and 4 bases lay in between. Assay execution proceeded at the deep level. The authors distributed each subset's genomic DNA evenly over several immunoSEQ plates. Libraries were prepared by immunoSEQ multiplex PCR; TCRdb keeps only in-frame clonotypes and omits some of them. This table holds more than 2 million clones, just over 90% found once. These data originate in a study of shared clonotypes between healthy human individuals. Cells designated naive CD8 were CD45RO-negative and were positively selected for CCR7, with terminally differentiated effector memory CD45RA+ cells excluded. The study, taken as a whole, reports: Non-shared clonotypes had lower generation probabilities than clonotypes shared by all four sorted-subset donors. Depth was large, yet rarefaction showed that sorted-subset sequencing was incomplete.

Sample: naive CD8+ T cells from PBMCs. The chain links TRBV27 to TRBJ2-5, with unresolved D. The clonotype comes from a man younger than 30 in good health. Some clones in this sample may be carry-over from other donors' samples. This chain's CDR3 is CASSFQQYF. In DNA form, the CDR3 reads TGTGCCAGCAGTTTTCAACAGTACTTC.